These 31 T cell receptor beta chains were all obtained from the same sample, sequenced in a study of blood T cells in healthy people across ages. Using a J-beta primer mix together with a sample-barcoded 5' primer, a second PCR was run for roughly 7 to 11 cycles. TCRdb recomputed calls from the 5' RACE reads with MiXCR, one row per CDR3 protein. The repertoire holds more than 900,000 distinct CDR3 sequences, with approximately 32% as singletons. These data also featured in a second study, about T cells of mothers and their children.

The sequencing input was blood. These TCRs come from a middle-aged woman in good health.

In this sample, this clonotype turned up a few times. A much bigger clone sits one base away, suggesting this may be a read error. The chain recombines TRBV29-1 with TRBJ2-1; possible D gene TRBD1, 5 bases. With the DNA end fitting TRBJ2-7 better, the J assignment may be wrong. The CDR3 has 15 residues. The germline V gene encodes CDR1 SQVTM and CDR2 ANQGSEA. The CDR3 protein is CSVAQGGRSYNEQYF. In nucleotides, the CDR3 is TGCAGCGTTGCTCAGGGCGGCCGCTCCTACAATGAGCAGTACTTC.

A note on this clonotype: This may stem from a read error, because a much larger clone lies one nucleotide away. The chain carries TRBV15 and TRBJ2-3; D unclear. The V and J ends lost 0 bases and 4 bases respectively, with 14 bases between them. Germline V gene data show CDR1 as LNHNV and CDR2 as YYDKDF (reference sequence). The length of the CDR3 is 16 residues. CDR3 loop: CATSRERNSLADTQYF. In DNA form, the CDR3 reads TGTGCCACCAGCAGAGAAAGGAACAGCCTCGCAGATACGCAGTATTTT.

This chain uses TRBV30 with TRBJ1-5; TRBD1 matches 8 bases. V shed 3 bases, J shed 4 bases, and the junction held 5 bases outside the gene matches. CDR1 is GTSNPN, CDR2 SVGIG, per germline (reference sequence). The CDR3 has 14 amino acids. This CDR3 reads CAWSPGTGNQPQHF. The CDR3 region has the DNA TGTGCCTGGAGCCCCGGGACAGGAAATCAGCCCCAGCATTTT.

Notes on this clonotype: At one of its ends the junction is not consistent with the germline gene, which may arise from a read error. Written as DNA, the CDR3 is TGTGCCTGCAGTTCCAAGGGGGGGACAACCTATGGCTACACCTTC. Its translation is CACSSKGGTTYGYTF. This sequence joins TRBV7-2 and TRBJ1-2; weak D call: TRBD1 (6 bases). Germline lookup yields CDR1 SGHTA and CDR2 FQGNSA. This CDR3 region has 15 residues.

This chain joins TRBV6-5 and TRBJ2-7; 10 bases agree with TRBD2. CDR1 is MNHEY and CDR2 is SVGAGI in the germline V gene. J gave up 3 bases and V 7 bases, and 6 bases lay outside the gene matches. The CDR3 has 14 residues. CDR3 sequence: CASTPLAGGYEQYF. CDR3 in DNA: TGTGCCAGCACCCCTTTAGCGGGGGGCTACGAGCAGTACTTC.

In this sample, this clonotype turned up a few times. The chain has TRBV9 and TRBJ2-1, with 9 bases fitting TRBD2. Trimming took 2 bases from V and 5 from J; bases not matched to a gene: 5. The CDR3 has 15 amino acids. Germline CDR1 is SGDLS and CDR2 is YYNGEE. In DNA, the CDR3 is TGTGCCAGCAGCGTCGTTAGCGGGGGCAACAATGAGCAGTTCTTC. Its protein is CASSVVSGGNNEQFF.

In its sample, this clonotype was seen many times. The chain links TRBV28 to TRBJ2-5, with a weak D call TRBD1 (6 bases). Trimming stripped 6 bases from V and 3 bases from J, with 17 bases between. CDR3 length: 15 amino acids. In germline, CDR1 is MDHEN, CDR2 SYDVKM. The chain's CDR3 is CASSLLRTEKETQYF. The CDR3 nucleotides read TGTGCCAGCAGCCTCCTCAGGACAGAGAAAGAGACCCAGTACTTC.

This sequence joins TRBV15 and TRBJ1-5; no firm D call. The CDR3 is 16 amino acids. The germline V and J ends were trimmed by 0 bases and 5 bases, with 14 bases remaining between them. Germline assignment: CDR1 LNHNV and CDR2 YYDKDF (reference sequence). The CDR3 DNA reads as TGTGCCACCAGCAGAGATATCCCTCATGGGGATCAGCCCCAGCATTTT. Translation gives CATSRDIPHGDQPQHF.

About this clonotype itself: At one boundary the junction diverges from the germline segment, which might be a read error. The rearrangement uses TRBV30 and TRBJ2-1, with D possibly matching TRBD2 (5 bases). In germline, CDR1 is GTSNPN, CDR2 SVGIG (reference sequence). This CDR3 contains 14 residues. DNA of the CDR3: TGTGCCGGGAGTTACAGCGGTTCCTACAATGAGCAGTTCTTC. The encoded protein is CAGSYSGSYNEQFF. Complete variable domain (other parts from reference TRBV30 and TRBJ2-1): SQTIHQWPATLVQPVGSPLSLECTVEGTSNPNLYWYRQAAGRGLQLLFYSVGIGQISSEVPQNLSASRPQDRQFILSSKKLLLSDSGFYLCAGSYSGSYNEQFFGPGTRLTVL.

At least ten counts were recorded for this clonotype. The chain has TRBV5-4 and TRBJ1-2; D remains unclear. The CDR3 contains 12 residues. Trimming pared 3 bases from V and 4 bases from J, leaving 7 bases between. Germline CDR1 reads SGHNT; CDR2 reads YYREEE (reference sequence). Here the CDR3 reads CASSSNGYGYTF. CDR3 coding DNA: TGTGCCAGCAGCTCAAATGGCTATGGCTACACCTTC.

The gene calls are TRBV6-6 and TRBJ2-3; TRBD1 agrees at 8 bases. V gave up 2 bases and J gave up 2 bases; unmatched junction bases: 3. This CDR3 is 15 amino acids long. CDR1 and CDR2 (germline): MNHNY, SVGAGI (reference sequence). Here the CDR3 DNA reads TGTGCCAGCAGTTACCCGGGACAGGTCACAGATACGCAGTATTTT. Amino acids: CASSYPGQVTDTQYF.

This rearrangement joins TRBV20-1 to TRBJ2-3; TRBD1 agrees at 8 bases. This CDR3 is 16 amino acids long. V was clipped by 0 bases and J by 1 base; unmatched bases: 6. From germline, CDR1 is DFQATT and CDR2 SNEGSKA (reference sequence). The CDR3: CSARDGNRGGTDTQYF. Written as DNA, the CDR3 is TGCAGTGCTAGAGATGGAAACAGGGGGGGCACAGATACGCAGTATTTT.

The chain uses TRBV18 and TRBJ1-2; tentative D call: TRBD1 (5 bases). V gave up 3 bases and J gave up 4 bases, with 12 bases separating them. The CDR3 is made up of 14 amino acids. Germline CDR1 is KGHSH and CDR2 is LQKENI. The CDR3 protein is CASSPQEGAYGYTF. The CDR3 bases are TGTGCCAGCTCACCCCAGGAAGGGGCCTATGGCTACACCTTC. Variable domain in full (rest from reference TRBV18 and TRBJ1-2): NAGVMQNPRHLVRRRGQEARLRCSPMKGHSHVYWYRQLPEEGLKFMVYLQKENIIDESGMPKERFSAEFPKEGPSILRIQQVVRGDSAAYFCASSPQEGAYGYTFGSGTRLTVV.

There are a few counts of this clonotype. The J gene is TRBJ2-1, the V gene TRBV5-1; 7 positions agree with TRBD2. The V gene's germline CDR1 is SGHRS and CDR2 YFSETQ. The CDR3 contains 18 residues. Germline trimming cut 3 bases from V and 0 bases from J; bases unmatched to any gene: 12. The CDR3 DNA follows: TGCGCCAGCAGCTCCGGGACTACCCTCCTGAGCTCCTACAATGAGCAGTTCTTC. Amino acid sequence: CASSSGTTLLSSYNEQFF.

Only one count was recorded for this clonotype. The chain combines TRBV2 with TRBJ2-3; TRBD2 matches 9 bases. CDR1 and CDR2 (germline): SNHLY, FYNNEI. V lost 3 bases to trimming and J lost 10 bases; unmatched junction nucleotides: 14. CDR3 length: 16 amino acids. CDR3 protein: CASSDSGGGAYVPQYF. DNA of the CDR3: TGTGCCAGCAGTGATTCTGGCGGGGGGGCCTACGTTCCGCAGTATTTT.

The rearrangement joins TRBV4-3 to TRBJ1-1; TRBD1 matches at 7 bases. Trimming took 3 bases from V and 4 from J; bases not matched to a gene: 5. CDR3 length: 14 amino acids. CDR1 is LGHNA and CDR2 is YSLEER in the germline V gene. The CDR3 coding sequence is TGCGCCAGCAGCCAGGTCCAGGGGGTCACTGAAGCTTTCTTT. This encodes CASSQVQGVTEAFF.

This clonotype showed up many times. The V and J genes are TRBV2 and TRBJ2-4; D call uncertain. CDR1 SNHLY and CDR2 FYNNEI come from the germline V gene. The CDR3 is made up of 14 amino acids. Trimming cost V 3 bases and J 0 bases, with 6 bases left between them. The chain's CDR3 is CASSDTGAKNIQYF. The CDR3 DNA follows: TGTGCCAGCAGTGATACGGGAGCCAAAAACATTCAGTACTTC.

The chain joins TRBV7-9 to TRBJ2-3, with D tentatively TRBD1 (5 bases). V gave up 6 bases and J gave up 1 base, with 14 bases separating them. The germline CDR1 and CDR2 sequences are SEHNR and FQNEAQ (reference sequence). The CDR3 is made up of 15 amino acids. CDR3 residues: CASRAQGAGTDTQYF. DNA of the CDR3: TGTGCCAGCAGGGCTCAGGGCGCAGGCACAGATACGCAGTATTTT.

The J gene is TRBJ2-1, the V gene TRBV4-3, with 7 bases that match TRBD2. CDR3 length: 16 amino acids. The junction had 6 bases not matched to a gene; V was cut back by 2 bases and J by 2 bases. Germline CDR1 is LGHNA and CDR2 is YSLEER. CDR3 protein: CASSQRSLAAYNEQFF. For the CDR3, the DNA is TGCGCCAGCAGCCAACGTTCGCTAGCGGCCTACAATGAGCAGTTCTTC.

At least ten counts were recorded for this clonotype. This chain uses TRBV20-1 with TRBJ2-7, with D unresolved. Germline-derived CDR1 and CDR2 are DFQATT and SNEGSKA (reference sequence). V dropped 8 bases and J dropped 0 bases, with 17 bases sitting between them. The CDR3 covers 14 residues. CDR3 coding DNA: TGCAGTCCCAAAGTCGACACGAGCTCCTACGAGCAGTACTTC. This sequence encodes CSPKVDTSSYEQYF.

The chain has TRBV29-1 and TRBJ1-2, with TRBD1 matching 8 bases. Trimming at V came to 3 bases and at J to 10 bases, leaving 13 bases not matched to a gene. Germline values: CDR1 SQVTM, CDR2 ANQGSEA. This CDR3 comprises 14 residues. The CDR3 protein is CSVDLPDRGGDYTF. Here the CDR3 DNA reads TGCAGCGTTGACCTCCCAGACAGGGGAGGGGACTACACCTTC.

The gene calls are TRBV16 and TRBJ1-3; D gene unclear. The CDR3 covers 14 residues. The V end was cut by 4 bases, the J end by 0 bases, with 7 bases between. CDR1 is KGHSY, CDR2 FQNENV, per germline. This CDR3 reads CASSRPSSGNTIYF. The CDR3 DNA reads as TGTGCCAGCAGCCGACCAAGCTCTGGAAACACCATATATTTT.

The chain recombines TRBV7-6 with TRBJ1-5; D might be TRBD1 (6 bases). Per germline, CDR1 SGHVS and CDR2 FNYEAQ. This CDR3 has 16 amino acids. The germline V and J ends were trimmed by 5 bases and 2 bases, with 16 bases remaining between them. The CDR3 loop reads CASSPGAGQGNQPQHF. CDR3 in DNA: TGTGCCAGCAGCCCAGGGGCGGGCCAGGGCAATCAGCCCCAGCATTTT.

This chain uses TRBV7-3 with TRBJ2-1, with 7 bases identical to TRBD1. This CDR3 is 15 amino acids long. Per germline, CDR1 SGHTA and CDR2 FQGTGA. The J segment lost 3 bases and the V segment lost 5 bases, leaving 7 bases of the junction unmatched. The DNA of the CDR3 is TGTGCCAGCAGCCCACCGAGACAGGGCTACAATGAGCAGTTCTTC. Translation gives CASSPPRQGYNEQFF.

Points on this clonotype: This clone may be a read error of a much larger clone one base away. The V gene is TRBV4-3, the J gene TRBJ2-5, with a tentative D call TRBD1 (7 bases). The CDR3 extends over 14 amino acids. Germline V gene lookup returns CDR1 LGHNA and CDR2 YSLEER. The CDR3, as DNA: TGCGTCAGCAGCCCAGGGGGGTTGGGAGAGACCCAGTACTTC. This encodes CVSSPGGLGETQYF.

The CDR3, as DNA: TGTGCCAGCAGCTCCCGTAGCGGGGAATCCTACAATGAGCAGTTCTTC. Translation gives CASSSRSGESYNEQFF. The chain has TRBV7-9 and TRBJ2-1; 8 bases are a match to TRBD2. CDR3 length: 16 residues. V trimming: 4 bases; J trimming: 1 base; junction bases outside the gene matches: 6. Germline loops: CDR1 SEHNR, CDR2 FQNEAQ (reference sequence). The whole variable domain, remainder taken from reference TRBV7-9 and TRBJ2-1, is DTGVSQNPRHKITKRGQNVTFRCDPISEHNRLYWYRQTLGQGPEFLTYFQNEAQLEKSRLLSDRFSAERPKGSFSTLEIQRTEQGDSAMYLCASSSRSGESYNEQFFGPGTRLTVL.

The gene calls are TRBV14 and TRBJ2-1, with no clear D. The CDR3 runs 15 residues. V was cut by 1 base and J by 7 bases, with 14 bases left in between. Looked up from germline, CDR1 is SGHDN and CDR2 is FVKESK. The CDR3 nucleotides read TGTGCCAGCAGCCAAGGGATGGGAATCGCTAATGAGCAGTTCTTC. As protein: CASSQGMGIANEQFF.

This clonotype showed up just a few times. This chain links TRBV3-1 with TRBJ2-7; D perhaps matches TRBD2 (6 bases). The CDR3 totals 14 residues. Germline CDR1 and CDR2: LGHDT and YNNKEL (reference sequence). V lost 1 base to trimming and J lost 4 bases, with 11 bases between them. The CDR3 sequence: CASSQAGRKYEQYF. CDR3 DNA sequence: TGTGCCAGCAGCCAAGCAGGGAGGAAATACGAGCAGTACTTC.

To note about this clonotype: It may be a read error: a sequence one base away is much more abundant. The rearrangement uses TRBV7-2 and TRBJ2-3, with D possibly matching TRBD1 (6 bases). This CDR3 spans 16 amino acids. Germline-derived CDR1 and CDR2 are SGHTA and FQGNSA. Trimming took off 3 bases at V and 2 bases at J, with 15 bases between the two ends. The CDR3 here is CASSFHSEGVTDTQYF. The CDR3 coding sequence is TGTGCCAGCAGCTTCCATAGCGAGGGGGTCACAGATACGCAGTATTTT.

The sample holds one count of this clonotype. A much larger clone sits a single nucleotide away, making a read error possible. The V gene is TRBV29-1, the J gene TRBJ2-7; 7 bases fit TRBD1. V was pared by 7 bases and J by 7 bases, with 13 bases of the junction left unmatched. CDR1 SQVTM and CDR2 ANQGSEA come from the germline V gene. The CDR3 loop spans 13 amino acids. The CDR3 protein is CSGDREVCNEQYF. For the CDR3, the DNA is TGCAGCGGAGACAGGGAAGTGTGCAATGAGCAGTACTTC.

This clonotype appeared a few times. J is TRBJ1-2 and V is TRBV7-9; D might be TRBD1 (6 bases). The germline gives CDR1 SEHNR, CDR2 FQNEAQ (reference sequence). The length of the CDR3 is 16 residues. V lost 3 bases and J 6 bases, leaving 20 bases between the germline ends. The CDR3 here is CASSFPGAGRVDGYTF. CDR3 in DNA: TGTGCCAGCAGCTTTCCGGGGGCCGGGAGGGTGGATGGCTACACCTTC.